Sequencing of this TCR beta chain was carried out in a study of T cell responses to AZD1222 COVID-19 vaccine. The wider study: Second doses that came at about 4 or about 12 weeks were put together. The study, taken as a whole, reports: Following two doses of AZD1222, Spike-specific TCR breadth and depth rose. Targets within unmutated variant regions were reportedly found for nearly half of spike-specific TCRs. Repertoire sampling happened only post peak T cell response.

In regard to this clone: The antigen remains undetermined.

Sequenced by immunoSEQ multiplex PCR; TCRdb stores in-frame clones only, minus some. The top ten hold about 13% of the sample, which has around 99,000 clones, roughly 92% seen once. The CDR3 is 14 residues long. CDR1 and CDR2 (germline): MNHEY, SVGAGI. Trimming removed 10 bases from V and 7 bases from J; junction bases left unmatched: 12. The chain has TRBV6-5 and TRBJ2-1; 8 bases line up with TRBD1. This clonotype was obtained from an adult in good health. The material was peripheral blood, obtained on day 0 of AZD1222 vaccination. CDR3 loop: CATSMAGGTNEQFF. CDR3 DNA sequence: TGTGCCACCTCAATGGCAGGGGGCACGAATGAGCAGTTCTTC.